The rows below give T cell receptor beta chains drawn from one sample of a study of blood T cell repertoires in COVID-19. Assay: immunoSEQ multiplex PCR; the TCRdb copy retains only in-frame clones and omits some. This table holds around 150,000 clones, 84% found once. Specimen: peripheral blood. Source of these receptors: a man between 65 and 85 years old with acute or convalescent COVID-19. The conserved cysteine and the conserved F or W are not part of the CDR3 here. Each record gives: V gene, CDR3 protein.

V gene: TRBV24-1; CDR3 protein: ATSAPGQYSNQPQH
V gene: TRBV2; CDR3 protein: ASSEMGIGGTQY
V gene: TRBV5-5; CDR3 protein: ASSLGRGLAGVTDTQY
V gene: TRBV2; CDR3 protein: ASRAGGTAGTDTQY
V gene: TRBV5-1; CDR3 protein: ASSLEAGINSPLH
V gene: TRBV21-1; CDR3 protein: ASRAGQGIPGELF
V gene: TRBV9; CDR3 protein: ASSVGLAEYYNEQF
V gene: TRBV9; CDR3 protein: ASSVASGLAGYEQY
V gene: TRBV11-2; CDR3 protein: ASSGGLGGWETQY
V gene: TRBV5-1; CDR3 protein: ASSLGAGGNSPLH
V gene: TRBV5-4; CDR3 protein: ASSLEPTDQETQY
V gene: TRBV27; CDR3 protein: ASSLWAGDGQETQY
V gene: TRBV19; CDR3 protein: ASSTRRTGRLAESYEQY
V gene: TRBV4-1; CDR3 protein: ASSRPPRGLAGATDTQY
V gene: TRBV19; CDR3 protein: ASHPPGQETQY
V gene: TRBV28; CDR3 protein: ASSLGQQYNSPLH
V gene: TRBV2; CDR3 protein: ASSAIGYEQY
V gene: TRBV28; CDR3 protein: ASSLSQGYEQY
V gene: TRBV6-1; CDR3 protein: ASSEGSLAARFQETQY
V gene: TRBV28; CDR3 protein: ASSSGGQVSDEQY
V gene: TRBV27; CDR3 protein: ASSPQSGGGYGYT
V gene: TRBV28; CDR3 protein: ASSLVGAQGDTYEQY
V gene: TRBV7-3; CDR3 protein: ASRAPGGGETQY
V gene: TRBV7-2; CDR3 protein: ASSLVSPSGNTIY
V gene: TRBV7-9; CDR3 protein: ASSLAGPGLSYEQY
V gene: TRBV27; CDR3 protein: ASSSGTSGRNEQF
V gene: TRBV10-3; CDR3 protein: AIMRQQGGGYT
V gene: TRBV15; CDR3 protein: ATNPGRSYNEQF
V gene: TRBV9; CDR3 protein: ASSVGGQFFTDTQY
V gene: TRBV7-2; CDR3 protein: ASSPMALVKIY
V gene: TRBV18; CDR3 protein: ASPRSLTGTGELF